These 23 T cell receptor beta chains share one sample of origin, sequenced in a study of T cell responses to AZD1222 COVID-19 vaccine. Using immunoSEQ multiplex PCR, the repertoire was profiled, and TCRdb retains in-frame clones only, with some absent. Here the sample spans under 150,000 clones, approximately 90% being singletons. The sample in question was peripheral blood, obtained on day 0 of AZD1222 vaccination. The receptors were gathered from an adult in good health.

The chain employs TRBV9 and TRBJ2-1; TRBD2 is a possible D gene (5 bases). The V end was cut by 4 bases, the J end by 3 bases, with 11 bases between. CDR3 length: 14 amino acids. Germline-derived CDR1 and CDR2 are SGDLS and YYNGEE. In DNA form, the CDR3 reads TGTGCCAGCAGCCTCTCTACTAGCTACAATGAGCAGTTCTTC. Residues: CASSLSTSYNEQFF.

The chain employs TRBV5-8 and TRBJ2-2; perhaps TRBD2 as D (5 bases). The CDR3 contains 14 residues. CDR1 and CDR2 (germline): SGHTS, YDEGEE. V lost 0 bases to trimming and J lost 6 bases, with 9 bases between them. In DNA, the CDR3 is TGTGCCAGCAGCTTGGCCGGGGTACCCGGGGAGCTGTTTTTT. Translating it yields CASSLAGVPGELFF.

J is TRBJ2-1 and V is TRBV11-2; D is unclear. With 2 bases removed from V and 1 base from J, the gap between germline ends came to 0 bases. This CDR3 has 12 residues. The germline V gene has CDR1 SGHAT and CDR2 FQNNGV. The DNA for the CDR3 is TGTGCCAGCAGCTTATCCTACAATGAGCAGTTCTTC. Protein product: CASSLSYNEQFF. The full variable domain, in which reference TRBV11-2 and TRBJ2-1 provide the parts outside the CDR3, is EAGVAQSPRYKIIEKRQSVAFWCNPISGHATLYWYQQILGQGPKLLIQFQNNGVVDDSQLPKDRFSAERLKGVDSTLKIQPAKLEDSAVYLCASSLSYNEQFFGPGTRLTVL.

The V gene is TRBV5-4, the J gene TRBJ1-1; D call uncertain. The CDR3 covers 13 residues. V was clipped by 3 bases and J by 4 bases, with 10 bases between them. From germline, CDR1 is SGHNT and CDR2 YYREEE (reference sequence). The CDR3 DNA reads as TGTGCCAGCAGCTCCGTCGGCGGCACTGAAGCTTTCTTT. Translated: CASSSVGGTEAFF.

This chain connects TRBV5-1 to TRBJ2-5; D remains ambiguous. This CDR3 comprises 14 residues. CDR1 and CDR2 from the germline V gene are SGHRS and YFSETQ. Trimming stripped 0 bases from V and 0 bases from J, with 6 bases between. CDR3: CASSLEDYQETQYF. CDR3 in DNA: TGCGCCAGCAGCTTGGAGGATTACCAAGAGACCCAGTACTTC.

The rearrangement uses TRBV7-6 and TRBJ2-7; 9 nucleotides line up with TRBD1. The ends lost 5 bases at V and 3 bases at J; junction bases unmatched: 8. The germline CDR1 and CDR2 sequences are SGHVS and FNYEAQ. This CDR3 has 15 amino acids. The CDR3 DNA reads as TGTGCCAGCAGCCCCGAACCGGGACAGGGCTACGAGCAGTACTTC. Residues: CASSPEPGQGYEQYF.

The genes are TRBV10-1 and TRBJ1-1; D remains unclear. CDR3 length: 16 amino acids. Looked up from germline, CDR1 is WNHNN and CDR2 is SYGVQD (reference sequence). V lost 4 bases, J lost 6 bases, and 21 bases lay in between. DNA of the CDR3: TGCGCCAGCAGTGGAAGGGCATCAGGTTATGGGGCTGAAGCTTTCTTT. It specifies CASSGRASGYGAEAFF.

The J gene is TRBJ1-6, the V gene TRBV3-1 (or the pseudogene TRBV3-2), with 10 bases identical to TRBD1. V gave up 5 bases and J gave up 7 bases; unmatched junction bases: 5. CDR3 length: 15 residues. Germline V CDR1 and CDR2: LGHDT, YNNKEL (reference sequence). The chain's CDR3 is CASSVGQGVNSPLHF. The CDR3, as DNA: TGTGCCAGCAGCGTCGGACAGGGGGTAAATTCACCCCTCCACTTT.

The chain combines TRBV5-5 with TRBJ2-7; 8 bases map to TRBD2. V was clipped by 3 bases and J by 5 bases; unmatched bases: 10. CDR1 and CDR2 from the germline V gene are SGHKS and YYEKEE (reference sequence). The CDR3 totals 15 residues. The CDR3 DNA reads as TGTGCCAGCAGCTCGGGGGGGCAGTTAGCTAACGAGCAGTACTTC. Its translation: CASSSGGQLANEQYF. Variable domain in full (rest from reference TRBV5-5 and TRBJ2-7): DAGVTQSPTHLIKTRGQQVTLRCSPISGHKSVSWYQQVLGQGPQFIFQYYEKEERGRGNFPDRFSARQFPNYSSELNVNALLLGDSALYLCASSSGGQLANEQYFGPGTRLTVT.

This clone appeared a few times. The J gene is TRBJ1-2, the V gene TRBV7-9; possible D gene TRBD1, 6 bases. Trimming removed 0 bases at V and 6 bases at J, with 11 bases between. The germline gives CDR1 SEHNR, CDR2 FQNEAQ (reference sequence). This CDR3 is 14 amino acids long. As DNA, the CDR3 is TGTGCCAGCAGCTTAGCGGGGGCAGAGAATGGCTACACCTTC. This encodes CASSLAGAENGYTF.

The chain combines TRBV10-3 with TRBJ1-6; D ambiguous. The CDR3 is 16 residues long. The germline CDR1 and CDR2 sequences are ENHRY and SYGVKD. V was pared by 3 bases and J by 7 bases, with 16 bases between. The CDR3 region has the DNA TGTGCCATCAGTGACCAGATCCCAAACAGCAATTCACCCCTCCACTTT. This encodes CAISDQIPNSNSPLHF.

V and J are TRBV10-3 and TRBJ1-1; D may be TRBD1 (5 bases). V dropped 0 bases and J dropped 0 bases, with 11 bases sitting between them. The germline V gene encodes CDR1 ENHRY and CDR2 SYGVKD. This CDR3 is 16 amino acids long. The CDR3 region has the DNA TGTGCCATCAGTGAGTCCAAGCACAGGATGAACACTGAAGCTTTCTTT. Its translation: CAISESKHRMNTEAFF.

The CDR3 is CASNWGLSNQPQHF. The CDR3 DNA reads TGTGCCAGTAATTGGGGTCTTAGCAATCAGCCCCAGCATTTT. This chain connects TRBV19 to TRBJ1-5; D remains unclear. This CDR3 contains 14 residues. Trimming removed 7 bases from V and 0 bases from J, with 10 bases in between. Per germline, CDR1 LNHDA and CDR2 SQIVND (reference sequence).

The genes are TRBV27 and TRBJ1-2, with 9 bases lining up with TRBD1. There are 16 residues in the CDR3. Germline V lookup: CDR1 MNHEY, CDR2 SMNVEV (reference sequence). V dropped 5 bases and J dropped 7; count of bases not matched to a gene: 14. CDR3 protein: CASSPLGRDRVGGYTF. CDR3 nucleotides: TGTGCCAGCAGTCCCCTCGGCCGGGACAGGGTGGGTGGCTACACCTTC.

The V gene is TRBV10-1, the J gene TRBJ1-1, with TRBD1 as a possible D gene (5 bases). The V end lost 3 bases, the J end lost 10 bases, and 15 bases lay between the germline ends. The CDR3 is made up of 13 amino acids. The germline gives CDR1 WNHNN, CDR2 SYGVQD (reference sequence). CDR3 in DNA: TGCGCCAGCAGTGACGGGGGAGACGGGGGAGCTTTCTTT. Encoded protein: CASSDGGDGGAFF.

In DNA, the CDR3 is TGTGCCAGCAGTTTACAATTACAACCGGGACTAGGTGTTTCACCCCTCCACTTT. Its protein is CASSLQLQPGLGVSPLHF. The chain links TRBV27 to TRBJ1-6; TRBD1 might be the D (5 bases). The V end was cut by 2 bases, the J end by 9 bases, with 23 bases between. The CDR3 sequence is 18 residues long. Germline values: CDR1 MNHEY, CDR2 SMNVEV (reference sequence).

This clone is a singleton in its sample. The rearrangement uses TRBV18 and TRBJ1-3; 7 bases agree with TRBD1. V gave up 4 bases and J gave up 4 bases; unmatched junction bases: 10. The CDR3 covers 16 residues. Germline V gene sequence: CDR1 KGHSH, CDR2 LQKENI. In nucleotides, the CDR3 is TGTGCCAGCTCACTAACCGAGGGGGCGAGAGGAAACACCATATATTTT. This gives the protein CASSLTEGARGNTIYF.

The J gene is TRBJ1-2, the V gene TRBV2; D not certain. Germline values: CDR1 SNHLY, CDR2 FYNNEI. This CDR3 is 15 amino acids long. V was clipped by 1 base and J by 0 bases, with 9 bases between them. The CDR3, as DNA: TGTGCCAGCAGTGAAGGACGGATAGCTAACTATGGCTACACCTTC. Translating it yields CASSEGRIANYGYTF. The full variable domain, in which reference TRBV2 and TRBJ1-2 provide the parts outside the CDR3, is EPEVTQTPSHQVTQMGQEVILRCVPISNHLYFYWYRQILGQKVEFLVSFYNNEISEKSEIFDDQFSVERPDGSNFTLKIRSTKLEDSAMYFCASSEGRIANYGYTFGSGTRLTVV.

CDR3 amino acids: CASSQRGTESNYGYTF. CDR3 in DNA: TGTGCCAGCAGCCAGAGGGGGACGGAATCTAACTATGGCTACACCTTC. The chain links TRBV3-1 (or the pseudogene TRBV3-2) to TRBJ1-2; perhaps TRBD1 as D (6 bases). The CDR3 sequence is 16 residues long. The germline V and J ends were trimmed by 3 bases and 0 bases, with 14 bases remaining between them. CDR1 LGHDT and CDR2 YNNKEL come from the germline V gene (reference sequence).

The chain recombines TRBV2 with TRBJ1-1; D gene uncertain. The CDR3 loop spans 11 amino acids. Germline V CDR1 and CDR2: SNHLY, FYNNEI. V was shortened by 7 bases and J by 1 base, with 4 bases between the two germline ends. The CDR3 protein is CASKQNTEAFF. DNA for the CDR3: TGTGCCAGCAAACAGAACACTGAAGCTTTCTTT.

This chain joins TRBV7-2 and TRBJ2-2; D possibly corresponds to TRBD1 (5 bases). Per germline, CDR1 SGHTA and CDR2 FQGNSA. V shed 2 bases and J shed 0 bases, with 10 bases lying between them. The CDR3 extends over 16 amino acids. CDR3 loop: CASSLKGLSNTGELFF. CDR3 bases: TGTGCCAGCAGCTTAAAGGGGCTCTCGAACACCGGGGAGCTGTTTTTT.

The chain links TRBV27 to TRBJ1-2; 7 bases align to TRBD1. Germline V lookup: CDR1 MNHEY, CDR2 SMNVEV (reference sequence). The CDR3 contains 15 residues. Losses at the gene ends were 0 bases for V and 5 bases for J; bases not matched to a gene: 6. CDR3 nucleotide sequence: TGTGCCAGCAGTTTATCGCAGGGGGTTCGGTATGGCTACACCTTC. Translation: CASSLSQGVRYGYTF.

The CDR3, as DNA: TGTGCCAGCAGTGAAGCGGGAACAGGGTATGGCTACACCTTC. This encodes CASSEAGTGYGYTF. V is TRBV6-1 and J is TRBJ1-2; a possible D gene is TRBD1 (6 bases). Trimming pared 0 bases from V and 5 bases from J, leaving 10 bases between. The CDR3 is 14 amino acids. Germline V gene lookup returns CDR1 MNHNS and CDR2 SASEGT.